A selection of T cell receptor beta chains follows, all from one sample in a study of cytomegalovirus exposure and HLA in healthy donors. Assay: immunoSEQ multiplex PCR; the TCRdb copy retains only in-frame clones and omits some. This table holds 200,000 to 300,000 clones, roughly 87% found once. Sample: PBMCs. Source of these receptors: a woman aged 25-40 years in good health and CMV-seronegative. Each CDR3 is given with its conserved first and last residue. The order of the fields is CDR3 DNA, CDR3 protein, V gene, J gene, clone size, D gene. D genes are given only for firm matches. Only part of the rows carry a size: once, few, many, or a class if the clone is expanded.

CDR3 DNA: TGTGCCAGCAGAGCCCTTGATGGCTACACCTTC; CDR3 protein: CASRALDGYTF; V gene: TRBV6-1; J gene: TRBJ1-2; clone size: NA; D gene: NA
CDR3 DNA: TGTGCCAGCAGTGAAGGGCTAGCGGGAGTCTTCCACGAGCAGTACTTC; CDR3 protein: CASSEGLAGVFHEQYF; V gene: TRBV2; J gene: TRBJ2-7; clone size: NA; D gene: TRBD2
CDR3 DNA: TGTGCCAGCAGCTTACGGACTAGCTCAGGTTTGGATGAGCAGTTCTTC; CDR3 protein: CASSLRTSSGLDEQFF; V gene: TRBV7-6; J gene: TRBJ2-1; clone size: NA; D gene: TRBD2
CDR3 DNA: TGCGCCAGCAGAGAGGGACTAGCGGGAGCCGGCTGGCAGTTCTTC; CDR3 protein: CASREGLAGAGWQFF; V gene: TRBV4-1; J gene: TRBJ2-1; clone size: NA; D gene: TRBD2
CDR3 DNA: TGCGCCAGCAGCCAAGCCTCAGGGGGCAGGGCTGAAGCTTTCTTT; CDR3 protein: CASSQASGGRAEAFF; V gene: TRBV4-3; J gene: TRBJ1-1; clone size: once; D gene: TRBD1
CDR3 DNA: TGTGCCAGCTCACTACAGGGCTACGAGCAGTACTTC; CDR3 protein: CASSLQGYEQYF; V gene: TRBV18; J gene: TRBJ2-7; clone size: few; D gene: NA
CDR3 DNA: TGTGCCAGCAGGTTAATACAGGGGAATCAGCCCCAGCATTTT; CDR3 protein: CASRLIQGNQPQHF; V gene: TRBV6-1; J gene: TRBJ1-5; clone size: NA; D gene: TRBD1
CDR3 DNA: TGTGCCATCCGCCCGGCGGGAGGGAACAATGAGCAGTTCTTC; CDR3 protein: CAIRPAGGNNEQFF; V gene: TRBV27; J gene: TRBJ2-1; clone size: NA; D gene: TRBD2
CDR3 DNA: TGTGCCAGCAGCTCCATGACAGGGCTTCCCTATGGCTACACCTTC; CDR3 protein: CASSSMTGLPYGYTF; V gene: TRBV9; J gene: TRBJ1-2; clone size: NA; D gene: TRBD1
CDR3 DNA: TGTGCCACCAGCAGGGGACTAGCGGGAGGGCCGGGCAATGAGCAGTTCTTC; CDR3 protein: CATSRGLAGGPGNEQFF; V gene: TRBV15; J gene: TRBJ2-1; clone size: NA; D gene: TRBD2
CDR3 DNA: TGTGCCAGCAGTTCGGGGGGACTAGCGGGAAAAGCCTTCCTAGGCGAGCAGTACTTC; CDR3 protein: CASSSGGLAGKAFLGEQYF; V gene: TRBV28; J gene: TRBJ2-7; clone size: NA; D gene: TRBD2
CDR3 DNA: TGTGCCAGCAGCTTGGTCAGGGACAATGGCTACACCTTC; CDR3 protein: CASSLVRDNGYTF; V gene: TRBV5-6; J gene: TRBJ1-2; clone size: NA; D gene: NA
CDR3 DNA: TGTGCTAGTGGTTTGGTAGTAGGGCGGGCATACAATGAGCAGTTCTTC; CDR3 protein: CASGLVVGRAYNEQFF; V gene: TRBV12-5; J gene: TRBJ2-1; clone size: NA; D gene: NA
CDR3 DNA: TGCGCCAGCAGCCAAGCTGTACAGGACTCCTACGAGCAGTACTTC; CDR3 protein: CASSQAVQDSYEQYF; V gene: TRBV4-3; J gene: TRBJ2-7; clone size: NA; D gene: NA
CDR3 DNA: TGTGCCAGCAGCTCCTCCGGAACTAGCGTTTTTGGGGAGCAGTTCTTC; CDR3 protein: CASSSSGTSVFGEQFF; V gene: TRBV9; J gene: TRBJ2-1; clone size: NA; D gene: TRBD2
CDR3 DNA: TGTGCCAGCTCACCGAAACAGGGAAACACTGAAGCTTTCTTT; CDR3 protein: CASSPKQGNTEAFF; V gene: TRBV18; J gene: TRBJ1-1; clone size: NA; D gene: NA
CDR3 DNA: TGTGCCAGCAGCTTAGCGTTCGCGGGAGTCAGCGAGCAGTACTTC; CDR3 protein: CASSLAFAGVSEQYF; V gene: TRBV7-2; J gene: TRBJ2-7; clone size: NA; D gene: TRBD2
CDR3 DNA: TGCGCCAGCAGGGCCGGGACAGGGAGGTTGGAGGTTAGCTCCTACGAGCAGTACTTC; CDR3 protein: CASRAGTGRLEVSSYEQYF; V gene: TRBV5-1; J gene: TRBJ2-7; clone size: NA; D gene: TRBD1
CDR3 DNA: TGTGCCAGCAGCCAAGTTGAAACTGGGGCCAACGTCCTGACTTTC; CDR3 protein: CASSQVETGANVLTF; V gene: TRBV4-2; J gene: TRBJ2-6; clone size: once; D gene: NA
CDR3 DNA: TGTGCCAGCAGCTTAGGGGCAGCTGGGGCCAACGTCCTGACTTTC; CDR3 protein: CASSLGAAGANVLTF; V gene: TRBV11-2; J gene: TRBJ2-6; clone size: NA; D gene: NA